This T cell receptor (beta chain) stems from a study of T cell responses to AZD1222 COVID-19 vaccine. In regard to this clone: Its specificity is unknown.

Study-wide findings and caveats: Within unmutated variant regions lay the reported targets of nearly half of spike-specific TCRs.

Produced via immunoSEQ multiplex PCR; TCRdb's table is partial and in-frame only. The table shows about 34,000 clones, with roughly 89% occurring only once. The receptor comes from an adult in good health. Sequenced material: peripheral blood, taken on day 0 of AZD1222 vaccination.

The DNA of the CDR3 is TGTGCCAGCAGCTTAGCGAGACAGGGTAGTTCACCCCTCCACTTT. Its translation: CASSLARQGSSPLHF. This chain joins TRBV7-6 and TRBJ1-6; 7 bases match TRBD1. The CDR3 covers 15 residues. CDR1 and CDR2 from the germline V gene are SGHVS and FNYEAQ. The J segment lost 9 bases and the V segment lost 0 bases, leaving 5 bases of the junction unmatched. Together with reference TRBV7-6 and TRBJ1-6, the CDR3 gives the full variable domain: GAGVSQSPRYKVTKRGQDVALRCDPISGHVSLYWYRQALGQGPEFLTYFNYEAQQDKSGLPNDRFSAERPEGSISTLTIQRTEQRDSAMYRCASSLARQGSSPLHFGNGTRLTVT.